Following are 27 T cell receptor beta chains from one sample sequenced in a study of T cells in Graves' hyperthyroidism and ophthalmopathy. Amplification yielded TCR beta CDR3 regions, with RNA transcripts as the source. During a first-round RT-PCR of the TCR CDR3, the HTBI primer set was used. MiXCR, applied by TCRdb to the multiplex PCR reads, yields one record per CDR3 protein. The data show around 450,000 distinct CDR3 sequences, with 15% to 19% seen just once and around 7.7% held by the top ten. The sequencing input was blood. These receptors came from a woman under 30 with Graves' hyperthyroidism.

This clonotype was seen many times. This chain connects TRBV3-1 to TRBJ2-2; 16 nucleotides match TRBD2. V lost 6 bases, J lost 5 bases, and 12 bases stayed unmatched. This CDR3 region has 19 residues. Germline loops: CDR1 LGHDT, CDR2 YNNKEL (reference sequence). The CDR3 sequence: CASSRGTSGGATRTGELFF. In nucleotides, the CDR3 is TGTGCCAGCAGTCGGGGGACTAGCGGGGGGGCAACGAGGACCGGGGAGCTGTTTTTT.

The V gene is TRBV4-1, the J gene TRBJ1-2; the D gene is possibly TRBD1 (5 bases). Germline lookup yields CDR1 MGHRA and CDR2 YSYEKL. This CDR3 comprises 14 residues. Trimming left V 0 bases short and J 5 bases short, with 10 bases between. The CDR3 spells CASSQDRAGYGYTF. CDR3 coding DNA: TGCGCCAGCAGCCAAGACAGGGCGGGTTATGGCTACACCTTC.

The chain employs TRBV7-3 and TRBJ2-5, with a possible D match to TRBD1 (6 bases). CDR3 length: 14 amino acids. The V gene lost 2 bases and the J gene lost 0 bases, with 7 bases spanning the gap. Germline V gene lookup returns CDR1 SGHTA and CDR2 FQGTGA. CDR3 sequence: CASSLGQHQETQYF. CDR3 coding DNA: TGTGCCAGCAGCTTAGGACAGCACCAAGAGACCCAGTACTTC.

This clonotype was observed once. CDR3 in amino acids: CASSLGLHGRYNEQFF. CDR3 nucleotide sequence: TGTGCCAGCAGCTTAGGACTCCACGGGCGGTACAATGAGCAGTTCTTC. The genes are TRBV11-1 and TRBJ2-1, with D hard to call. CDR3 size: 16 residues. Germline V CDR1 and CDR2: SGHAT, FQDESV (reference sequence). The V and J ends lost 1 base and 4 bases respectively, with 14 bases between them.

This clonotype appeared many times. The CDR3 protein is CASSARTATNEKLFF. The CDR3 DNA sequence: TGTGCCAGCAGCGCCCGGACAGCAACTAATGAAAAACTGTTTTTT. The gene calls are TRBV7-9 and TRBJ1-4; weak D call: TRBD1 (6 bases). CDR1 SEHNR and CDR2 FQNEAQ come from the germline V gene (reference sequence). CDR3 length: 15 amino acids. The germline V and J ends were trimmed by 5 bases and 0 bases, with 10 bases remaining between them.

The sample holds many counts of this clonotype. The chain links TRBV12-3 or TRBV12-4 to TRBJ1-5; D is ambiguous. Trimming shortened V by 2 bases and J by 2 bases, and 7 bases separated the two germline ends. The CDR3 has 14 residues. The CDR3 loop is CASSLNLRNQPQHF. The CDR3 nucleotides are TGTGCCAGCAGTTTAAATCTGCGCAATCAGCCCCAGCATTTT.

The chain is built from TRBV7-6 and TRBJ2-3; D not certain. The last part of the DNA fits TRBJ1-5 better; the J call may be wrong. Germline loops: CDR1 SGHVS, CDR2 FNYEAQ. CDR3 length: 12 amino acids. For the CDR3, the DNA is TGTGCCAGCAGCATGAGCACAGATACGCAGCATTTT. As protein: CASSMSTDTQHF.

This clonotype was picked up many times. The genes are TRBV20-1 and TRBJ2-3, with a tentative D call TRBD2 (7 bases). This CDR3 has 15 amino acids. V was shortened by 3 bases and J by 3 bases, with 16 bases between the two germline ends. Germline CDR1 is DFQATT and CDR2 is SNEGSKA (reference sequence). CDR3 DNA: TGCAGTGCTAGGAAAGTAGGGGGGGGGACAGATACGCAGTATTTT. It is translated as CSARKVGGGTDTQYF.

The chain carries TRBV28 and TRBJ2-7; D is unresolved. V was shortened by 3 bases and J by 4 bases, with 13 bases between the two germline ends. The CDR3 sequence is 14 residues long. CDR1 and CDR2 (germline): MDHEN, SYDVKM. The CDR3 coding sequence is TGTGCCAGCAGTTTTAGGCAGGACCATTACGAGCAGTACTTC. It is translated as CASSFRQDHYEQYF.

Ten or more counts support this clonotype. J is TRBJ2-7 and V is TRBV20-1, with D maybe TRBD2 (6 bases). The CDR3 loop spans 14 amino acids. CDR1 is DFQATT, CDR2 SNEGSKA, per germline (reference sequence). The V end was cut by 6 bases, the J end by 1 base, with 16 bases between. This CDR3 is CSAVVGGRSYEQYF. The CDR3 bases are TGCAGTGCGGTAGTGGGGGGAAGGTCCTACGAGCAGTACTTC.

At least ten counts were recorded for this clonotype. This CDR3 is CASSRTTGLEEQYF. CDR3 in DNA: TGTGCCAGCAGCCGAACGACAGGGCTGGAAGAGCAGTACTTC. The genes are TRBV7-9 and TRBJ2-7; 7 bases line up with TRBD1. J was trimmed by 7 bases and V by 5 bases; bases with no gene match: 11. This CDR3 spans 14 amino acids. Germline V CDR1 and CDR2: SEHNR, FQNEAQ (reference sequence).

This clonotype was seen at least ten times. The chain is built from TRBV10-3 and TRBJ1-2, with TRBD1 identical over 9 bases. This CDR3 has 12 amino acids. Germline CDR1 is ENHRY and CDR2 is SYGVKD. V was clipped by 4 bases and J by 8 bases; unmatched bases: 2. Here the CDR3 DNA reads TGTGCCATCAGTGGGACAGGGGAGGGCTACACCTTC. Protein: CAISGTGEGYTF.

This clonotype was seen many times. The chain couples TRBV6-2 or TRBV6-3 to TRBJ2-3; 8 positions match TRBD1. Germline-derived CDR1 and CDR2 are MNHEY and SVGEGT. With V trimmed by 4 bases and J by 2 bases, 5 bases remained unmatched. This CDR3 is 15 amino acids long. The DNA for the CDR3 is TGTGCCAGCAGTTCCCTGGACAGGGACACAGATACGCAGTATTTT. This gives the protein CASSSLDRDTDTQYF.

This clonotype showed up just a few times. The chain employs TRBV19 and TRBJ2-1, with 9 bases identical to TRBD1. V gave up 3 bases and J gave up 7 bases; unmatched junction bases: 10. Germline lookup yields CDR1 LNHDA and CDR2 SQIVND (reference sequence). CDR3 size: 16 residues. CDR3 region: CASSIPGTGIINEQFF. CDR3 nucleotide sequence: TGTGCCAGTAGTATTCCCGGGACAGGGATTATTAATGAGCAGTTCTTC.

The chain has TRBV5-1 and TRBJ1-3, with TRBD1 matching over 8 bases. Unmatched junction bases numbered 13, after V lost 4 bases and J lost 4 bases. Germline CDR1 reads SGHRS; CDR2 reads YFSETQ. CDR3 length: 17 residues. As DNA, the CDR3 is TGCGCCAGCAGCCAGGGCGGGACAGGCGGTCCAGGAAACACCATATATTTT. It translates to CASSQGGTGGPGNTIYF.

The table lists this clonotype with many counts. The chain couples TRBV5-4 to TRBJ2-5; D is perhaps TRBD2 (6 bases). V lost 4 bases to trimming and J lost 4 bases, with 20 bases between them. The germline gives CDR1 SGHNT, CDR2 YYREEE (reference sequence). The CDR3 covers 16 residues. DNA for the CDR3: TGTGCCAGCAGCCCTGCTGGTAGCCCGCGGGGAGAGACCCAGTACTTC. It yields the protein CASSPAGSPRGETQYF.

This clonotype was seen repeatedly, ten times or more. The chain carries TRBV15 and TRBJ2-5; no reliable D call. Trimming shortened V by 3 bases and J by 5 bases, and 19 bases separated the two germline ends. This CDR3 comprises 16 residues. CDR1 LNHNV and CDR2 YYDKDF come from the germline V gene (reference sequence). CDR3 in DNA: TGTGCCACCAGCAGTTCCACAGCCCTTTCTCGGGAGACCCAGTACTTC. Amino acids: CATSSSTALSRETQYF.

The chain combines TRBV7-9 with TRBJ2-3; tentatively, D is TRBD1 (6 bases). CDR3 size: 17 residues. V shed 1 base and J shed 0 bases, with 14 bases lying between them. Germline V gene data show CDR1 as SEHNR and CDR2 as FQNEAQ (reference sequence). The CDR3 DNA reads TGTGCCAGCAGCTTAGAGGGACGGGACAAGAGCACAGATACGCAGTATTTT. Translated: CASSLEGRDKSTDTQYF.

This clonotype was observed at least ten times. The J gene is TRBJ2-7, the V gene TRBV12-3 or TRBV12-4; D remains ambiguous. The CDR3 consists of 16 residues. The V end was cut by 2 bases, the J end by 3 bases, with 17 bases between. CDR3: CASSLRFDTGFYEQYF. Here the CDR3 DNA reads TGTGCCAGCAGTTTACGGTTCGACACGGGTTTCTACGAGCAGTACTTC.

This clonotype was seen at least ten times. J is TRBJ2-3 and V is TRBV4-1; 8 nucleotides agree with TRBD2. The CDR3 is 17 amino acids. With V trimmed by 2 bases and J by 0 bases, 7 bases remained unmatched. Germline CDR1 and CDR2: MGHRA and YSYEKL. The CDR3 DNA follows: TGCGCCAGCAGCCAACATGGCGCGGGGGGTAGCACAGATACGCAGTATTTT. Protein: CASSQHGAGGSTDTQYF.

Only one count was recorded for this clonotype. CDR3 sequence reads: CASSVGVGSSGNTIYF. Written as DNA, the CDR3 is TGTGCCAGCAGCGTAGGGGTCGGGAGCTCTGGAAACACCATATATTTT. The chain joins TRBV9 to TRBJ1-3; no reliable D call. V was clipped by 0 bases and J by 0 bases, with 10 bases between them. There are 16 residues in the CDR3. In germline, CDR1 is SGDLS, CDR2 YYNGEE.

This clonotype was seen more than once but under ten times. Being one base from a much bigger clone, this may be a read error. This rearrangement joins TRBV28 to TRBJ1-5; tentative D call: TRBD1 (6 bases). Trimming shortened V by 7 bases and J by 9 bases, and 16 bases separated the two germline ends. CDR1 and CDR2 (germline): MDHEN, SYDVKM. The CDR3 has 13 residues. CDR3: CASIGGPVRPQHF. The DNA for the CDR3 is TGTGCCAGCATTGGGGGGCCAGTCCGGCCCCAGCATTTT.

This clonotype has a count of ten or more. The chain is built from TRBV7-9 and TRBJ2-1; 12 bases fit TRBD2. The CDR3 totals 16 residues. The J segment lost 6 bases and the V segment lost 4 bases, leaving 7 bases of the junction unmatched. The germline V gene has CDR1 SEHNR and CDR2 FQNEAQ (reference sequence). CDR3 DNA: TGTGCCAGCAGCTGGGCGACTAGCGGGAGTCTCAATGAGCAGTTCTTC. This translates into CASSWATSGSLNEQFF.

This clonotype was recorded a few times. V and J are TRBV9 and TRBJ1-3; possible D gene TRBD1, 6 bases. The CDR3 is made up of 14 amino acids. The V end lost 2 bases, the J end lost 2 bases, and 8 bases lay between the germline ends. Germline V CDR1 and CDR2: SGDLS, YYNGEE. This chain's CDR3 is CASSVTGPGNTIYF. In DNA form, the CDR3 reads TGTGCCAGCAGCGTTACAGGGCCTGGAAACACCATATATTTT.

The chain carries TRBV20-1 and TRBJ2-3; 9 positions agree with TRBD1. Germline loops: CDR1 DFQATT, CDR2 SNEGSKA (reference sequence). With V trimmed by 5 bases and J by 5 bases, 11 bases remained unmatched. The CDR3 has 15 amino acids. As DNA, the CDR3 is TGCAGTGCTCACCTCGGGGGGACAGGGAGAGATACGCAGTATTTT. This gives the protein CSAHLGGTGRDTQYF.

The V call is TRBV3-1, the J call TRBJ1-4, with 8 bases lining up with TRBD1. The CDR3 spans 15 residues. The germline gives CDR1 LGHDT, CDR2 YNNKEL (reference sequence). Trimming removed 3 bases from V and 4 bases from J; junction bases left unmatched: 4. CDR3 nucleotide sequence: TGTGCCAGCAGCCACCTGGACAGGGATAATGAAAAACTGTTTTTT. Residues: CASSHLDRDNEKLFF.

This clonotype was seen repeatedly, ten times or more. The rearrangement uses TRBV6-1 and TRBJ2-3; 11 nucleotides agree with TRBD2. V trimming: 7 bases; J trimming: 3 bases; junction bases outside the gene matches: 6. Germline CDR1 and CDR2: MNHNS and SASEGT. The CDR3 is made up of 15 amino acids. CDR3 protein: CASKPIAGGTDTQYF. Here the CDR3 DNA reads TGTGCCAGCAAACCAATAGCGGGAGGGACAGATACGCAGTATTTT.